This passage covers 26 T cell receptor beta chains from one sample sequenced in a study of CD8 T cells in ankylosing spondylitis. One entry per CDR3 protein results from TCRdb running MiXCR on the 5' RACE reads. This sample carries about 33,000 distinct CDR3 sequences, 14% of them seen once, and the ten largest clones take 36%. The sequenced sample was blood. The receptors were gathered from a male donor with ankylosing spondylitis or in good health (not recorded which).

J is TRBJ2-1 and V is TRBV20-1; 8 nucleotides line up with TRBD2. This CDR3 comprises 16 residues. Germline CDR1 and CDR2: DFQATT and SNEGSKA (reference sequence). V was clipped by 2 bases and J by 6 bases; unmatched bases: 12. CDR3 protein: CSARQTEGLVLNEQFF. CDR3 in DNA: TGCAGTGCTAGACAAACGGAGGGACTAGTCCTCAATGAGCAGTTCTTC.

The V call is TRBV29-1, the J call TRBJ1-1; unclear D gene. Deletions cut 4 bases from V and 0 bases from J, with 15 bases between. CDR3 length: 15 residues. The germline gives CDR1 SQVTM, CDR2 ANQGSEA. The chain's CDR3 is CSVGSGSSMNTEAFF. CDR3 nucleotide sequence: TGCAGCGTTGGATCCGGATCCTCCATGAACACTGAAGCTTTCTTT.

The chain couples TRBV28 to TRBJ2-4; TRBD2 matches 7 bases. V was pared by 7 bases and J by 4 bases, with 4 bases of the junction left unmatched. In germline, CDR1 is MDHEN, CDR2 SYDVKM. The CDR3 extends over 13 amino acids. Here the CDR3 DNA reads TGTGCCAGCACCCCGGGGGGTAAAAACATTCAGTACTTC. It translates to CASTPGGKNIQYF.

This clonotype has a single count. The chain employs TRBV11-2 and TRBJ2-3; no reliable D call. This CDR3 spans 14 amino acids. V was pared by 1 base and J by 6 bases, with 11 bases between. Looked up from germline, CDR1 is SGHAT and CDR2 is FQNNGV. CDR3 sequence (DNA): TGTGCCAGCAGCTTAGGACTGGCCATGGATACGCAGTATTTT. Translating gives CASSLGLAMDTQYF.

V and J are TRBV6-5 and TRBJ1-1; TRBD1 is a possible D gene (6 bases). The CDR3 consists of 15 residues. V was cut by 5 bases and J by 0 bases, with 13 bases left in between. CDR1 is MNHEY and CDR2 is SVGAGI in the germline V gene. The CDR3 spells CASSRRTDMNTEAFF. The DNA of the CDR3 is TGTGCCAGCAGTCGGAGGACAGATATGAACACTGAAGCTTTCTTT.

This clonotype was counted between two and nine times. V gene TRBV12-3 or TRBV12-4 combines with J gene TRBJ1-4; TRBD1 might be the D (5 bases). The CDR3 runs to 19 residues. V lost 3 bases to trimming and J lost 0 bases, with 20 bases between them. The CDR3 sequence is CASSFPAGRGFATNEKLFF. CDR3 nucleotides: TGTGCCAGCAGTTTCCCAGCTGGCCGGGGGTTCGCAACTAATGAAAAACTGTTTTTT.

V usage is TRBV12-3 or TRBV12-4 and J usage is TRBJ2-3, with D possibly being TRBD2 (6 bases). The CDR3 spans 18 residues. Trimming took off 4 bases at V and 1 base at J, with 21 bases between the two ends. The CDR3 loop reads CASSSTSQAGFGTDTQYF. In nucleotides, the CDR3 is TGTGCCAGCAGTTCCACCTCCCAGGCGGGGTTCGGCACAGATACGCAGTATTTT.

The sample holds a few counts of this clonotype. The chain joins TRBV12-3 or TRBV12-4 to TRBJ2-2; TRBD2 is a possible D gene (5 bases). V was cut by 5 bases and J by 6 bases, with 7 bases left in between. This CDR3 is 12 amino acids long. The CDR3 bases are TGTGCCAGCAGTGAGCGGCCCGGGGAGCTGTTTTTT. This gives the protein CASSERPGELFF.

This clonotype was counted only a few times. V gene TRBV29-1 combines with J gene TRBJ2-2; D is ambiguous. The CDR3 loop spans 11 amino acids. V was pared by 6 bases and J by 6 bases, with 8 bases between. Germline V gives CDR1 SQVTM, CDR2 ANQGSEA. The CDR3 sequence is CSVRAAGELFF. In nucleotides, the CDR3 is TGCAGCGTGCGCGCGGCCGGGGAGCTGTTTTTT.

V and J are TRBV12-3 or TRBV12-4 and TRBJ2-2; no firm D call. The CDR3 totals 13 residues. Trimming stripped 5 bases from V and 4 bases from J, with 8 bases between. CDR3 protein: CASSPTFTGELFF. CDR3 bases: TGTGCCAGCAGTCCGACATTCACCGGGGAGCTGTTTTTT.

The rearrangement joins TRBV15 to TRBJ2-1; D not certain. Trimming removed 0 bases from V and 9 bases from J, with 9 bases in between. The germline CDR1 and CDR2 sequences are LNHNV and YYDKDF (reference sequence). The CDR3 runs to 13 residues. CDR3 protein: CATSRERHGEQFF. CDR3 DNA sequence: TGTGCCACCAGCAGAGAACGACATGGTGAGCAGTTCTTC.

This chain links TRBV4-3 with TRBJ2-7; TRBD1 matches 9 bases. Germline values: CDR1 LGHNA, CDR2 YSLEER. CDR3 length equals 14 residues. The ends lost 5 bases at V and 4 bases at J; junction bases unmatched: 6. For the CDR3, the DNA is TGCGCCAGCAGCTCCGGGACAGGGACTTACGAGCAGTACTTC. It codes for CASSSGTGTYEQYF.

CDR3 DNA: TGTGCCAGCAGTTACTCGTACCCTGTACAGACTGAAGCTTTCTTT. Its translation: CASSYSYPVQTEAFF. V gene TRBV6-6 combines with J gene TRBJ1-1, with D uncertain. The CDR3 covers 15 residues. Trimming stripped 0 bases from V and 5 bases from J, with 13 bases between. Per germline, CDR1 MNHNY and CDR2 SVGAGI (reference sequence).

The J gene is TRBJ1-1, the V gene TRBV15; D not certain. In germline, CDR1 is LNHNV, CDR2 YYDKDF (reference sequence). CDR3 length equals 14 residues. The V and J ends lost 1 base and 7 bases respectively, with 13 bases between them. The CDR3 sequence is CATSRGGGSNEAFF. The CDR3 bases are TGTGCCACCAGCAGAGGTGGAGGGTCGAATGAAGCTTTCTTT.

The rearrangement joins TRBV2 to TRBJ1-5; D gene ambiguous. The germline V gene has CDR1 SNHLY and CDR2 FYNNEI. The CDR3 spans 14 residues. V dropped 2 bases and J dropped 3 bases, with 8 bases sitting between them. The DNA for the CDR3 is TGTGCCAGCAGTGAACCCTATCTCAATCAGCCCCAGCATTTT. Amino acid sequence: CASSEPYLNQPQHF.

The chain has TRBV5-1 and TRBJ2-1, with D possibly TRBD2 on 6 matching bases. The germline V gene has CDR1 SGHRS and CDR2 YFSETQ. The CDR3 has 15 residues. V was shortened by 4 bases and J by 0 bases, with 11 bases between the two germline ends. CDR3 bases: TGCGCCAGCAGCCCGGGACTGAGCTCCTACAATGAGCAGTTCTTC. This translates into CASSPGLSSYNEQFF.

The chain recombines TRBV6-5 with TRBJ2-1; D possibly corresponds to TRBD2 (5 bases). V was trimmed by 6 bases and J by 6 bases, leaving 12 bases between them. Per germline, CDR1 MNHEY and CDR2 SVGAGI. This CDR3 contains 13 residues. CDR3 in amino acids: CASSPFRGNEQFF. The CDR3 region has the DNA TGTGCCAGCAGCCCATTCCGGGGCAATGAGCAGTTCTTC.

To note about this clonotype: Sequence at one end of the junction differs from germline and may be a read error. The chain recombines TRBV28 with TRBJ2-2, with D possibly being TRBD1 (5 bases). The CDR3 covers 16 residues. Germline CDR1 is MDHEN and CDR2 is SYDVKM. The CDR3 here is CASSFSGMTATRELFF. CDR3 nucleotides: TGTGCCAGCAGTTTTTCAGGGATGACGGCCACCAGGGAGCTGTTTTTT.

This clonotype appeared a few times. The gene calls are TRBV4-2 and TRBJ2-2; TRBD1 agrees at 7 bases. The CDR3 is made up of 15 amino acids. CDR1 is LGHNA and CDR2 is YNFKEQ in the germline V gene. V lost 4 bases, J lost 8 bases, and 10 bases stayed unmatched. CDR3 nucleotides: TGTGCCAGCAGCCCCGGGACAGTGGTTGGAGGGGAGCTGTTTTTT. The encoded protein is CASSPGTVVGGELFF.

The chain carries TRBV10-3 and TRBJ2-2, with D unresolved. This CDR3 spans 13 amino acids. Trimming left V 7 bases short and J 2 bases short, with 8 bases between. Germline V gene sequence: CDR1 ENHRY, CDR2 SYGVKD. The DNA of the CDR3 is TGTGCCATCACCGCGCTCAACACCGGGGAGCTGTTTTTT. Its protein product is CAITALNTGELFF.

This clonotype occurred a few times. The V and J genes are TRBV7-2 and TRBJ1-5; D gene unclear. Germline CDR1 is SGHTA and CDR2 is FQGNSA. CDR3 length: 15 residues. V shed 2 bases and J shed 0 bases, with 8 bases lying between them. The CDR3 sequence is CASSLTINSNQPQHF. The CDR3 nucleotides read TGTGCCAGCAGCTTAACTATTAATAGCAATCAGCCCCAGCATTTT.

This sequence joins TRBV6-5 and TRBJ2-3, with 9 nucleotides matching TRBD2. The V segment lost 2 bases and the J segment 3 bases; nucleotides outside the gene matches: 9. The CDR3 runs 17 residues. From germline, CDR1 is MNHEY and CDR2 SVGAGI. In DNA form, the CDR3 reads TGTGCCAGCAGTTACACCCGGCGGAGCGGGAGGACAGATACGCAGTATTTT. Its protein product is CASSYTRRSGRTDTQYF.

This clonotype was observed at least ten times. The chain combines TRBV6-2 or TRBV6-3 with TRBJ2-2, with D possibly matching TRBD1 (6 bases). Trimming took off 5 bases at V and 5 bases at J, with 15 bases between the two ends. The CDR3 extends over 15 amino acids. The V gene's germline CDR1 is MNHEY and CDR2 SVGEGT. The CDR3 nucleotides read TGTGCCAGCAGTCGACAGGAGTGGGAGACCGGGGAGCTGTTTTTT. Its translation: CASSRQEWETGELFF.

This clonotype was detected only a few times. This chain uses TRBV6-5 with TRBJ1-3; D not resolved. Germline V gene data show CDR1 as MNHEY and CDR2 as SVGAGI. The CDR3 has 14 amino acids. The ends were cut back, 0 bases at V and 7 bases at J, with 10 bases in the middle. CDR3 in DNA: TGTGCCAGCAGTTACTCGCATTCACAGAACACCATATATTTT. This codes for CASSYSHSQNTIYF.

The V gene is TRBV29-1, the J gene TRBJ2-2; D is perhaps TRBD1 (6 bases). Germline V CDR1 and CDR2: SQVTM, ANQGSEA. V lost 4 bases to trimming and J lost 2 bases, with 11 bases between them. CDR3 length: 14 residues. The CDR3 sequence is CSVGYRANTGELFF. The CDR3 bases are TGCAGCGTTGGTTACAGGGCTAACACCGGGGAGCTGTTTTTT.

This chain links TRBV5-6 with TRBJ2-1; 7 nucleotides agree with TRBD2. Unmatched junction bases numbered 9, after V lost 4 bases and J lost 5 bases. CDR3 length: 15 residues. CDR1 SGHDT and CDR2 YYEEEE come from the germline V gene. The CDR3 region is CASSRLASRHNEQFF. The CDR3 nucleotides are TGTGCCAGCAGCCGACTAGCATCCCGACACAATGAGCAGTTCTTC.